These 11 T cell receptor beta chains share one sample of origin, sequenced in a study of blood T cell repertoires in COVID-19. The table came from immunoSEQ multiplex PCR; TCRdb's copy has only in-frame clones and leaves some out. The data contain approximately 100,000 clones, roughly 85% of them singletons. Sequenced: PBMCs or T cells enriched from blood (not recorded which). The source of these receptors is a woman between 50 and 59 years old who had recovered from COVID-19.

The CDR3 nucleotides read TGCGCCAGCAGTTCCTTAGCGGGAGGGCCCCATGAGCAGTTCTTC. This gives the protein CASSSLAGGPHEQFF. The chain combines TRBV10-1 with TRBJ2-1; 11 bases are shared with TRBD2. The CDR3 loop spans 15 amino acids. Per the germline V gene, CDR1 is WNHNN and CDR2 is SYGVQD (reference sequence). V shed 5 bases, J shed 8 bases, and the junction held 8 bases outside the gene matches.

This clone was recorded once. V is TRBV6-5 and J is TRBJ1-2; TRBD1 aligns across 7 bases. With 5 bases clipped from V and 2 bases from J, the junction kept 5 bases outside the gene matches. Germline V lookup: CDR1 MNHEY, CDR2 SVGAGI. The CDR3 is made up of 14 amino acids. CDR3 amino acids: CASSISGQNYGYTF. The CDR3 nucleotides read TGTGCCAGCAGTATATCGGGACAGAACTATGGCTACACCTTC.

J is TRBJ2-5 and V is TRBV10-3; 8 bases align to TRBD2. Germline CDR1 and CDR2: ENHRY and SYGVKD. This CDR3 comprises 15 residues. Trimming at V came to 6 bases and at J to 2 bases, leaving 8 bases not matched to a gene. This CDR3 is CAISVRGGGQETQYF. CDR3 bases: TGTGCCATCAGCGTCCGGGGGGGAGGGCAAGAGACCCAGTACTTC.

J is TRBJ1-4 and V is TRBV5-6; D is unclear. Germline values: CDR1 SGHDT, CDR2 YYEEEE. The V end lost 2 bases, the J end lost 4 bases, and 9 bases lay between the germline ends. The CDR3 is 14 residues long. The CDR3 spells CASSLTSVNEKLFF. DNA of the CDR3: TGTGCCAGCAGCTTAACGTCGGTTAATGAAAAACTGTTTTTT.

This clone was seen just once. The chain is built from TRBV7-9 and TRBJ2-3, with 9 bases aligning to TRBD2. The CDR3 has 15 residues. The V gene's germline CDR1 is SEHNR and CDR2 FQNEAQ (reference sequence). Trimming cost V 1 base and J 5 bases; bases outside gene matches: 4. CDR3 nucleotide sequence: TGTGCCAGCAGCTTAGTCGCGGGAGGGGGAGATACGCAGTATTTT. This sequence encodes CASSLVAGGGDTQYF.

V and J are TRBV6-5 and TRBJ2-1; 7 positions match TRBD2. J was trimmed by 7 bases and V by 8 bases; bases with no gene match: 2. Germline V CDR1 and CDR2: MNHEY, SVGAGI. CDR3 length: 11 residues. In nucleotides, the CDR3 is TGTGCCAGCGGGAGGGGTAATGAGCAGTTCTTC. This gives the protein CASGRGNEQFF.

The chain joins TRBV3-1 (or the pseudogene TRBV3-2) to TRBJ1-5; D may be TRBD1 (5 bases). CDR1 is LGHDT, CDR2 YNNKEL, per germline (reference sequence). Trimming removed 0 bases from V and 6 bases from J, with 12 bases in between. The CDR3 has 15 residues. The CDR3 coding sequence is TGTGCCAGCAGCCAAGATTCGCAGGGAAGTCAGCCCCAGCATTTT. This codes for CASSQDSQGSQPQHF.

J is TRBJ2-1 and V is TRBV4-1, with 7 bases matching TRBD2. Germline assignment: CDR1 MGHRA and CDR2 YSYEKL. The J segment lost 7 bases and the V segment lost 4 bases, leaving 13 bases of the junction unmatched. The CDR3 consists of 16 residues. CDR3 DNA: TGCGCCAGCAGCCCTATTGGGGGGGAGTACGAGAATGAGCAGTTCTTC. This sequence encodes CASSPIGGEYENEQFF.

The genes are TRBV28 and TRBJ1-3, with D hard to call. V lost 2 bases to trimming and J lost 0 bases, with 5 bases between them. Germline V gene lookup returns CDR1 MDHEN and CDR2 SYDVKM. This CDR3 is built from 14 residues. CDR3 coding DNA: TGTGCCAGCAGTTTAAGCGGCTCTGGAAACACCATATATTTT. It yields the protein CASSLSGSGNTIYF. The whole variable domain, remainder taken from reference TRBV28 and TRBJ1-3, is DVKVTQSSRYLVKRTGEKVFLECVQDMDHENMFWYRQDPGLGLRLIYFSYDVKMKEKGDIPEGYSVSREKKERFSLILESASTNQTSMYLCASSLSGSGNTIYFGEGSWLTVV.

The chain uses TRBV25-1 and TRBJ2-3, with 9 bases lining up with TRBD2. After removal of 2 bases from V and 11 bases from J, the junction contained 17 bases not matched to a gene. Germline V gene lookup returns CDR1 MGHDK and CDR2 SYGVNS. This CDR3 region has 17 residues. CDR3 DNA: TGTGCCAGCAGTGAAATAGGTAGCGGGGGCAGGAGTAATTGGCAGTATTTT. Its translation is CASSEIGSGGRSNWQYF.

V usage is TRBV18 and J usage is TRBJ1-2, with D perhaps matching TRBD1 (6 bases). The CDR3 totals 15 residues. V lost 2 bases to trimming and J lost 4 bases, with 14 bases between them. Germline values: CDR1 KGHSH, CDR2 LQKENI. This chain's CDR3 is CASSPGQGFGYGYTF. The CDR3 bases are TGTGCCAGCTCACCAGGGCAGGGGTTCGGCTATGGCTACACCTTC.